This T cell receptor beta chain came from a study of beta chain features in type 1 diabetes. General observations from the study: Shorter TCRB CDR3s, moderately but significantly so, marked every one of the four CD4+ subsets in Type 1 diabetes patients.

The V end was cut by 4 bases, the J end by 0 bases, with 4 bases between. CDR1 and CDR2 (germline): SGHTA, FQGNSA. CDR3 length: 13 amino acids. This clone has more than one count but fewer than ten. Its antigen is not known. Every isolated RNA sample was fully reverse transcribed, so sequencing captured expressed TCRB transcripts. Clones were sequenced by immunoSEQ multiplex PCR, and TCRdb holds only the in-frame ones, with some missing. The sample contains about 340,000 clones, approximately 13% of which appear only once. The receptor comes from a woman between 18 and 30 years old with type 1 diabetes. Sequenced sample: naive CD4+ T cells from blood. The gene calls are TRBV7-2 and TRBJ2-1; D gene ambiguous. The CDR3 is CASSSGSYNEQFF. The CDR3 DNA reads as TGTGCCAGCAGCTCCGGCTCCTACAATGAGCAGTTCTTC.